Shown below are 19 T cell receptor beta chains from a single sample sequenced in a study of regulatory and conventional T cells in RAG deficiency. The sorted regulatory T cells were CD4+, CD25-high and CD127-low, with genomic DNA sequenced. Data came from immunoSEQ multiplex PCR; TCRdb stores just in-frame clones and leaves some out. This table holds 20,000 or so clones, roughly 90% found once. These data are also associated with another study on regulatory T cells. This second study says: Amplification used 52 TRBV primers and 13 TRBJ primers.

Input material: Tregs sorted from blood. All receptors derive from a human donor in good health.

To note about this clone: Other DNA sequences of this sample code for an identical CDR3. The J gene is TRBJ2-7, the V gene TRBV18, with 7 bases matching TRBD1. From germline, CDR1 is KGHSH and CDR2 LQKENI. This CDR3 spans 14 amino acids. Unmatched junction bases numbered 0, after V lost 1 base and J lost 0 bases. CDR3 region: CASSPRDSSYEQYF. The CDR3 region has the DNA TGTGCCAGCTCACCACGGGACAGCTCCTACGAGCAGTACTTC. The full variable domain, its missing parts supplied by reference TRBV18 and TRBJ2-7, is NAGVMQNPRHLVRRRGQEARLRCSPMKGHSHVYWYRQLPEEGLKFMVYLQKENIIDESGMPKERFSAEFPKEGPSILRIQQVVRGDSAAYFCASSPRDSSYEQYFGPGTRLTVT.

V gene TRBV11-2 combines with J gene TRBJ2-2, with a tentative D call TRBD1 (5 bases). Deletions cut 0 bases from V and 0 bases from J, with 14 bases between. The length of the CDR3 is 18 residues. Germline CDR1 is SGHAT and CDR2 is FQNNGV. The CDR3 region is CASSLDRAQAPNTGELFF. CDR3 nucleotide sequence: TGTGCCAGCAGCTTAGACAGGGCTCAAGCTCCGAACACCGGGGAGCTGTTTTTT.

The chain is built from TRBV5-1 and TRBJ2-3; D is possibly TRBD1 or TRBD2 (5 bases each). Germline-derived CDR1 and CDR2 are SGHRS and YFSETQ. Trimming left V 4 bases short and J 0 bases short, with 27 bases between. CDR3 size: 20 residues. CDR3 region: CASSQNHQRDGEKSTDTQYF. The CDR3 nucleotides read TGCGCCAGCAGCCAGAATCACCAACGGGACGGCGAGAAGAGCACAGATACGCAGTATTTT.

The V and J genes are TRBV5-6 and TRBJ1-1; D remains ambiguous. Between the trimmed V and J ends, which lost 1 base and 3 bases, there was a span of 13 bases. This CDR3 region has 15 residues. Per the germline V gene, CDR1 is SGHDT and CDR2 is YYEEEE. CDR3 in amino acids: CASSLFGVADTEAFF. CDR3 nucleotide sequence: TGTGCCAGCAGCTTGTTCGGGGTGGCGGACACTGAAGCTTTCTTT.

The chain links TRBV25-1 to TRBJ1-1, with D perhaps TRBD1 (5 bases). The CDR3 is 14 amino acids. The germline V gene encodes CDR1 MGHDK and CDR2 SYGVNS. Trimming pared 6 bases from V and 4 bases from J, leaving 15 bases between. The CDR3 here is CASREGRLGTEAFF. The CDR3 DNA reads TGTGCCAGCAGGGAGGGGCGCCTGGGCACTGAAGCTTTCTTT.

This chain uses TRBV5-1 with TRBJ2-1; the match to TRBD1 covers 7 bases. The V gene's germline CDR1 is SGHRS and CDR2 YFSETQ. The CDR3 runs to 15 residues. V dropped 3 bases and J dropped 1; count of bases not matched to a gene: 4. CDR3 DNA sequence: TGCGCCAGCAGCTCGAGGGGACAGTCCTACAATGAGCAGTTCTTC. Residues: CASSSRGQSYNEQFF.

DNA for the CDR3: TGTGCCAGCAGCGACCCGGGACTAGCTTACAATGAGCAGTTCTTC. It is translated as CASSDPGLAYNEQFF. The V call is TRBV7-9, the J call TRBJ2-1; TRBD2 agrees at 9 bases. V was pared by 5 bases and J by 4 bases, with 6 bases of the junction left unmatched. The V gene's germline CDR1 is SEHNR and CDR2 FQNEAQ (reference sequence). The CDR3 has 15 residues.

The chain has TRBV29-1 and TRBJ2-7; D possibly corresponds to TRBD2 (6 bases). V lost 1 base and J lost 2, with 6 bases in between. The CDR3 covers 12 residues. CDR1 is SQVTM and CDR2 is ANQGSEA in the germline V gene. The CDR3 sequence: CSVEGGTYEQYF. CDR3 nucleotides: TGCAGCGTTGAAGGCGGGACCTACGAGCAGTACTTC.

J is TRBJ1-3 and V is TRBV18, with 7 bases identical to TRBD1. Trimming at V came to 3 bases and at J to 0 bases, leaving 11 bases not matched to a gene. The CDR3 loop spans 18 amino acids. The germline CDR1 and CDR2 sequences are KGHSH and LQKENI. CDR3: CASSPTPGTAASGNTIYF. Written as DNA, the CDR3 is TGTGCCAGCTCACCCACCCCCGGGACAGCAGCCTCTGGAAACACCATATATTTT.

This chain connects TRBV29-1 to TRBJ1-3, with D unclear. Germline CDR1 is SQVTM and CDR2 is ANQGSEA. The V end was cut by 2 bases, the J end by 3 bases, with 11 bases between. The CDR3 has 14 amino acids. CDR3 in amino acids: CSVESNKGGNTIYF. CDR3 bases: TGCAGCGTTGAATCCAATAAGGGTGGAAACACCATATATTTT.

V usage is TRBV19 and J usage is TRBJ1-5; D may be TRBD1 (6 bases). Germline CDR1 and CDR2: LNHDA and SQIVND (reference sequence). This CDR3 is 16 amino acids long. The V and J ends lost 1 base and 7 bases respectively, with 17 bases between them. CDR3 protein: CASSIGQGWGGQPQHF. For the CDR3, the DNA is TGTGCCAGTAGTATAGGCCAGGGGTGGGGCGGCCAGCCCCAGCATTTT.

The gene calls are TRBV21-1 and TRBJ2-1; the table's D call TRBD1 went unverified against the DNA. TRBV21-1 is a known pseudogene. This CDR3 is 17 amino acids long. Here the CDR3 DNA reads TGTGCCAGCAGCAAACCGGGACAGGGCGAATCCTACAATGAGCAGTTCTTC. Its translation is CASSKPGQGESYNEQFF.

V usage is TRBV6-6 and J usage is TRBJ2-3; possibly TRBD1 or TRBD2 for D (7 bases each). CDR3 size: 14 residues. V dropped 6 bases and J dropped 4 bases, with 14 bases sitting between them. The germline V gene has CDR1 MNHNY and CDR2 SVGAGI (reference sequence). CDR3 amino acids: CASSRQGGADTQYF. CDR3 DNA sequence: TGTGCCAGCAGCCGACAGGGAGGGGCAGATACGCAGTATTTT.

The chain is built from TRBV6-9 and TRBJ1-1; no clear D gene. CDR1 and CDR2 (germline): MNHGY, SVAAGI. The CDR3 is 15 residues long. V dropped 3 bases and J dropped 6 bases, with 17 bases sitting between them. The CDR3 protein is CASSYSLQAVAEAFF. The CDR3 region has the DNA TGTGCCAGCAGTTACTCTTTGCAGGCGGTCGCTGAAGCTTTCTTT.

The V and J genes are TRBV6-5 and TRBJ1-2, with D unresolved. Trimming shortened V by 0 bases and J by 5 bases, and 10 bases separated the two germline ends. Germline-derived CDR1 and CDR2 are MNHEY and SVGAGI. The CDR3 has 14 residues. The CDR3 protein is CASSYSALGYGYTF. CDR3 DNA sequence: TGTGCCAGCAGTTACTCAGCACTGGGGTATGGCTACACCTTC.

The V gene is TRBV5-4, the J gene TRBJ2-7; 10 bases agree with TRBD2. The CDR3 spans 15 residues. V gave up 4 bases and J gave up 5 bases; unmatched junction bases: 9. CDR1 and CDR2 from the germline V gene are SGHNT and YYREEE (reference sequence). The CDR3 sequence: CASSRPGLAENEQYF. The CDR3 coding sequence is TGTGCCAGCAGCCGTCCAGGACTAGCGGAAAACGAGCAGTACTTC.

To note about this clone: Sequence at one end of the junction differs from germline and may be a read error. This chain joins TRBV7-2 and TRBJ2-1; 7 nucleotides line up with TRBD2. The germline V gene encodes CDR1 SGHTA and CDR2 FQGNSA. This CDR3 is built from 13 residues. CDR3 coding DNA: TGTGCCAGCAGCCAGACTAGCTACCATGAGCAGTTCTTC. This encodes CASSQTSYHEQFF.

The chain uses TRBV11-3 and TRBJ2-1; unclear D gene. CDR1 is SGHNT and CDR2 is YENEEA in the germline V gene. V lost 2 bases and J lost 0, with 8 bases in between. The CDR3 has 15 residues. The CDR3 region has the DNA TGTGCCAGCAGCTTACGATCAAGCTCCTACAATGAGCAGTTCTTC. It yields the protein CASSLRSSSYNEQFF.

This clone was picked up a small number of times. This rearrangement joins TRBV19 to TRBJ1-6; possible D gene TRBD1, 5 bases. The CDR3 length is 14 residues. CDR1 is LNHDA and CDR2 is SQIVND in the germline V gene (reference sequence). Trimming took off 6 bases at V and 9 bases at J, with 15 bases between the two ends. The CDR3 sequence is CASSLTGVGSPLHF. Written as DNA, the CDR3 is TGTGCCAGTAGCCTGACGGGGGTAGGTTCACCCCTCCACTTT.